The rows below give T cell receptor beta chains drawn from one sample of a study of monozygotic twins with inflammatory bowel disease. Each CDR3 protein gets one entry in TCRdb, which reprocessed the 5' RACE reads and gives no DNA. The ten most abundant clones cover 2.5% to 3% of a sample with fewer than 450,000 distinct CDR3 sequences. Specimen: blood. The receptors here all came from a human donor with ulcerative colitis or Crohn's disease, or a healthy co-twin of an affected twin (not recorded which). Each CDR3 is given with its conserved first and last residue.

>TRBV24-1|TRBJ2-2
CATSDLTSGGGANTGELFF
>TRBV3-1|TRBJ2-1
CASSSPTSGELNEQFF
>TRBV5-1|TRBJ2-1
CASSWTGQEDNEQFF
>TRBV3-1|TRBJ2-5
CASSQNKETQYF
>TRBV19|TRBJ1-2
CASSTGILYGYTF
>TRBV5-1|TRBJ2-3
CASSSGLAGSTDTQYF
>TRBV7-3|TRBJ1-1
CASSLGHGGGLNTEAFF
>TRBV20-1|TRBJ2-3
CSAREAQGDSDTQYF
>TRBV20-1|TRBJ1-3
CSVLDRSGNTIYF
>TRBV29-1|TRBJ1-1
CSVGTTLNTEAFF
>TRBV4-1|TRBJ2-3
CASSQDMGTDTQYF
>TRBV20-1|TRBJ2-7
CSARLAGGPYEQYF
>TRBV5-1|TRBJ1-1
CASGKTAGDSKTEAFF
>TRBV7-2|TRBJ1-3
CASKPATGFSGNTIYF
>TRBV6-1|TRBJ2-5
CASSLQGSTETQYF
>TRBV24-1|TRBJ1-5
CATSDHQAINQPQHF
>TRBV3-1|TRBJ2-6
CASSPEPGRGSGANVLTF
>TRBV6-5|TRBJ2-1
CASRYTLGGSYNEQFF
>TRBV5-4|TRBJ2-7
CASSSPGQGGYEQYF
>TRBV5-1|TRBJ2-3
CASSLITGGRLGTDTQYF
>TRBV19|TRBJ1-3
CASSTRHSGNTIYF
>TRBV2|TRBJ2-5
CASSDAGPPIQIQETQYF
>TRBV20-1|TRBJ2-2
CSASGQGAGELFF
>TRBV12-5|TRBJ2-1
CASGTTGLPYNEQFF
>TRBV5-1|TRBJ2-6
CASSQDRGPSGANVLTF
>TRBV7-8|TRBJ1-4
CASSLVPGGATNEKLFF
>TRBV28|TRBJ2-7
CASSIAGVTYEQYF
>TRBV3-1|TRBJ1-2
CASSRGQGVYGYTF
>TRBV7-2|TRBJ2-2
CASSLRGLATTGELFF
>TRBV20-1|TRBJ1-1
CSARSQGTEAFF
>TRBV10-3|TRBJ2-7
CAISGSGVIWEQYF
>TRBV7-9|TRBJ1-2
CASSPTGNLYGYTF
>TRBV6-1|TRBJ2-3
CASQLRIDADTQYF
>TRBV2|TRBJ2-7
CASSVWQGDDEQYF
>TRBV7-2|TRBJ1-4
CASSLSQGGSEKLFF
>TRBV20-1|TRBJ2-5
CSAFQQGRETQYF
>TRBV15|TRBJ2-7
CATSWRLVDEQYF
>TRBV5-1|TRBJ2-4
CASSPSGTGGTKNIQYF
>TRBV4-3|TRBJ2-2
CASSQDLRLAGEMIGELFF
>TRBV20-1|TRBJ1-5
CSVAREQRNQPQHF
>TRBV20-1|TRBJ2-7
CSAWLAGRAYEQYF
>TRBV5-1|TRBJ2-7
CASSPRTGSGSYEQYF
>TRBV5-1|TRBJ1-2
CASQRSDPNRDDGYTF
>TRBV2|TRBJ2-3
CASSDGVSVLRDTQYF
>TRBV12-3/TRBV12-4|TRBJ2-6
CASRPDSQLSSGANVLTF
>TRBV5-1|TRBJ2-3
CASSLRERNTQYF
>TRBV4-2|TRBJ2-2
CASSQAVATGELFF
>TRBV12-3/TRBV12-4|TRBJ2-3
CASSPAGRGPSTDTQYF
>TRBV7-9|TRBJ2-1
CASRPGTSAYNEQFF
>TRBV29-1|TRBJ1-1
CSVVSRGVEAFF
>TRBV6-1|TRBJ2-7
CASSDRRQGMNEQYF
>TRBV3-1|TRBJ2-3
CASRIGPGRQSHTDTQYF
>TRBV20-1|TRBJ1-2
CSAPPDRYYGYTF
>TRBV7-2|TRBJ1-1
CASSFRTGASPEAFF